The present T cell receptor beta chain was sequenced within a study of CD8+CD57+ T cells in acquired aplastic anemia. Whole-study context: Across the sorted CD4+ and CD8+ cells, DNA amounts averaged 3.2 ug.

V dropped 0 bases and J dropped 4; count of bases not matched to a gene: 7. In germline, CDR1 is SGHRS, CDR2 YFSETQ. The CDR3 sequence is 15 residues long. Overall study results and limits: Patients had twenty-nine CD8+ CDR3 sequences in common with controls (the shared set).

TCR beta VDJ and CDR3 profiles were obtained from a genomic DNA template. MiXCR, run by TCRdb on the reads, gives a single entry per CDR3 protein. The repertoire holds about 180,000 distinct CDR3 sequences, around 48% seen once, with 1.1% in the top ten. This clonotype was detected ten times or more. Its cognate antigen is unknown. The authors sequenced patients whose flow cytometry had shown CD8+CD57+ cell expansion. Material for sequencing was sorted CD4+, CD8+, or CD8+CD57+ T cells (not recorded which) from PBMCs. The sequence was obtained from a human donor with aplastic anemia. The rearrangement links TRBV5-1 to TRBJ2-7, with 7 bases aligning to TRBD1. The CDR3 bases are TGCGCCAGCAGCTTGGAGGGGGCGCGGGCGTACGAGCAGTACTTC. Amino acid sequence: CASSLEGARAYEQYF. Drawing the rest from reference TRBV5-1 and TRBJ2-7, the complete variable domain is KAGVTQTPRYLIKTRGQQVTLSCSPISGHRSVSWYQQTPGQGLQFLFEYFSETQRNKGNFPGRFSGRQFSNSRSEMNVSTLELGDSALYLCASSLEGARAYEQYFGPGTRLTVT.